Sequencing of this TCR beta chain was carried out in a study of shared clonotypes between healthy human individuals. About the study: Each donor's CD8 memory used one plate, CD8 naive two, each CD4 subset three.

Points from the study as a whole: Sharing of clonotypes among donors was expected to vary with sequencing depth. Few donors limited the genetic and exposure-history diversity represented. Shared across several donors were about 4.8% of the naive CD4 clonotypes.

Generated by immunoSEQ multiplex PCR, the TCRdb table keeps only in-frame clones and is missing some. The profile covers about 1,900,000 clones, with about 94% appearing a single time and under 1.5% taken by the ten largest. CD45RO-negative CD8 cells positively selected for CCR7 made up the naive population, which excluded terminally differentiated effector memory CD45RA+ cells. Worth noting for this clone: No antigen is known for it.

CDR1 is MNHNY and CDR2 is SVGAGI in the germline V gene (reference sequence). The CDR3 loop spans 16 amino acids. V was pared by 7 bases and J by 3 bases, with 22 bases between. This chain joins TRBV6-6 and TRBJ2-7; maybe TRBD1 (5 bases). The receptor was derived from a young man in good health. What was sequenced was naive CD8+ T cells sorted from blood. The CDR3 loop is CASTDSDQSPLYEQYF. Here the CDR3 DNA reads TGTGCCAGCACCGACAGTGACCAAAGCCCCCTCTACGAGCAGTACTTC.